The clone carrying this TCR beta chain was seen a handful of times. Its antigen is not identified. Universal primer sites and UMIs were introduced during 5'RACE template-switching synthesis of TCR cDNA. TCRdb used MiXCR to reprocess the 5' RACE reads, holding one entry per CDR3 protein. The table includes 500,000 to 650,000 distinct CDR3 sequences, around 16% detected once. J was trimmed by 0 bases and V by 8 bases; bases with no gene match: 11. CDR3 length: 18 residues. Germline V CDR1 and CDR2: MGHRA, YSYEKL. The record originates from a study of T cells after yellow fever vaccination. Background on the study: Low-cell-number fractions were prepared with SMART-Seq v4 Ultra Low Input. Study observations and caveats: A large majority of primary-vaccination clones showed up again after the booster (96% CD4, around 85% CD8).

The sequence was obtained from a man between 18 and 35 years old who received the YFV17D yellow fever vaccine. This material consisted of PBMCs, taken 5 days after the first yellow fever vaccination. The chain carries TRBV4-1 and TRBJ1-6, with 9 bases that match TRBD1. The CDR3 coding sequence is TGCGCCAGCCGCTTGGGACAGGGCCCTAGCTCCTATAATTCACCCCTCCACTTT. It translates to CASRLGQGPSSYNSPLHF.